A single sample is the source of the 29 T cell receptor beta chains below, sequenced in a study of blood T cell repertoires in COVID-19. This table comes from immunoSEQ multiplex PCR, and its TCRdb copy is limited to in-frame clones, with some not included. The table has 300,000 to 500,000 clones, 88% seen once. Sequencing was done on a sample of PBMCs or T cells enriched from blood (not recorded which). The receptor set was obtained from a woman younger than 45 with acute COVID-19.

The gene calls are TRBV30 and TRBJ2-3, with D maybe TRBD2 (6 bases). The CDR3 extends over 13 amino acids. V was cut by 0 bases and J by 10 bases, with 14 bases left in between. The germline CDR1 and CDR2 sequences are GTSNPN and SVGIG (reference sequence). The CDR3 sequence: CAWSVLEGAAQYF. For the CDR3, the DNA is TGTGCCTGGAGTGTACTGGAGGGTGCGGCGCAGTATTTT.

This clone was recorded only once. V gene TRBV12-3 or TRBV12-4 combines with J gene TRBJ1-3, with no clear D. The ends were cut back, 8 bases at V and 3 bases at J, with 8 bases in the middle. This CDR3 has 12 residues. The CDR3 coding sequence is TGTGCCAGCCGCCCGGGTGGAAACACCATATATTTT. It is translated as CASRPGGNTIYF.

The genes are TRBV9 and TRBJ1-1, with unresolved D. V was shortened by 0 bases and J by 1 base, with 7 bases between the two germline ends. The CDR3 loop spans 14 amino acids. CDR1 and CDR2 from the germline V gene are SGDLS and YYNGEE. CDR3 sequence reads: CASSVGGRNTEAFF. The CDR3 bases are TGTGCCAGCAGCGTAGGAGGGAGGAACACTGAAGCTTTCTTT.

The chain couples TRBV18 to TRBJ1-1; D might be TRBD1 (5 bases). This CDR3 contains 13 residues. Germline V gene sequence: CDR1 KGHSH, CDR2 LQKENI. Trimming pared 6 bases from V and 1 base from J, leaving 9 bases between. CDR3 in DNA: TGTGCCAGCTCTCACGACAGGAACACTGAAGCTTTCTTT. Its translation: CASSHDRNTEAFF.

CDR3 in amino acids: CASSPWTGEQYF. CDR3 DNA sequence: TGTGCCAGCAGCCCCTGGACTGGTGAGCAGTACTTC. The gene calls are TRBV9 and TRBJ2-7; possible D gene TRBD2, 5 bases. CDR3 length: 12 amino acids. From germline, CDR1 is SGDLS and CDR2 YYNGEE. V lost 4 bases to trimming and J lost 7 bases, with 12 bases between them.

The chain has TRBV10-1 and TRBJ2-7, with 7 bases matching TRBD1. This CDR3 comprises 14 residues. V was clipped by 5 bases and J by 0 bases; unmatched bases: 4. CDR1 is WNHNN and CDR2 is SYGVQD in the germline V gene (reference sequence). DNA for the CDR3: TGCGCCAGCAGTACCGGGACAGACTCCTACGAGCAGTACTTC. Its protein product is CASSTGTDSYEQYF.

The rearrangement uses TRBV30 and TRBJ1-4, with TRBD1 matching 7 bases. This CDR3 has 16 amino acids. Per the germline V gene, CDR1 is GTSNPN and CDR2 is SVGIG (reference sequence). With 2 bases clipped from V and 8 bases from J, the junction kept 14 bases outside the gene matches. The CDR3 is CAWSPRTGLQGEKLFF. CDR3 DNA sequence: TGTGCCTGGAGTCCCCGGACAGGCCTACAGGGGGAAAAACTGTTTTTT.

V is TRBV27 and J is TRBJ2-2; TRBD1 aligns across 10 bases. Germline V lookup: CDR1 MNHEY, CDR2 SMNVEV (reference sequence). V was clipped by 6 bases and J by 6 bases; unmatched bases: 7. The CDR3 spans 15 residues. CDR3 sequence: CASREDRGGAGELFF. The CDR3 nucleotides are TGTGCCAGCAGAGAGGACAGGGGGGGGGCCGGGGAGCTGTTTTTT.

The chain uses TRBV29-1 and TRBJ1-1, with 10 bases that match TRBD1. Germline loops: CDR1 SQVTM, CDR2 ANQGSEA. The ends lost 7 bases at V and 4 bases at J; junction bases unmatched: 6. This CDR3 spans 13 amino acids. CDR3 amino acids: CSADRGPGTEAFF. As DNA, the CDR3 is TGCAGCGCCGACAGGGGGCCGGGCACTGAAGCTTTCTTT. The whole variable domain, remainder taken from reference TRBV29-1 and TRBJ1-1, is SAVISQKPSRDICQRGTSLTIQCQVDSQVTMMFWYRQQPGQSLTLIATANQGSEATYESGFVIDKFPISRPNLTFSTLTVSNMSPEDSSIYLCSADRGPGTEAFFGQGTRLTVV.

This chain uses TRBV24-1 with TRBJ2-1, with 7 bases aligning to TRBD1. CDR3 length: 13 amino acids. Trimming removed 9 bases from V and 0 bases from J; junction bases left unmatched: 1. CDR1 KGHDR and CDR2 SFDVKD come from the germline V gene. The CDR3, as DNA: TGTGCCACCCGACAGGGCTCCTACAATGAGCAGTTCTTC. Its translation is CATRQGSYNEQFF.

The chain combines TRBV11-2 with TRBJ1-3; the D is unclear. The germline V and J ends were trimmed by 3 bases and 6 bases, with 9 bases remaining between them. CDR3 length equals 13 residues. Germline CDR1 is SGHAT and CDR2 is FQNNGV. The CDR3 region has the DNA TGTGCCAGCAGCTTCCTCGGGGTAAACACCATATATTTT. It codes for CASSFLGVNTIYF.

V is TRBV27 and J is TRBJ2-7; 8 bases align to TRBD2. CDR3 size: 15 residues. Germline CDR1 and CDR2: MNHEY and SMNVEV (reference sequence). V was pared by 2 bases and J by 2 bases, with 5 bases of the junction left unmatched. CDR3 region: CASSLNPGGTYEQYF. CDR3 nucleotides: TGTGCCAGCAGTTTAAACCCGGGGGGGACCTACGAGCAGTACTTC.

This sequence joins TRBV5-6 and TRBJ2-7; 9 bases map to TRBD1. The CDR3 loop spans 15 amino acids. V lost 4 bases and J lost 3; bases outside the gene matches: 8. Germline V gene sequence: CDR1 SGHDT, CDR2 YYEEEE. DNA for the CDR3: TGTGCCAGCAGCGCAGCTCCGGGACAGGGCTACGAGCAGTACTTC. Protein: CASSAAPGQGYEQYF.

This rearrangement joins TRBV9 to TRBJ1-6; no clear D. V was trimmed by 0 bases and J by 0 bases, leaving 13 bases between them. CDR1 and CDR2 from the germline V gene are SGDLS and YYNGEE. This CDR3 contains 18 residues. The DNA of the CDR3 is TGTGCCAGCAGCGTAGGCCTGGAGACCCACTCCTATAATTCACCCCTCCACTTT. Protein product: CASSVGLETHSYNSPLHF.

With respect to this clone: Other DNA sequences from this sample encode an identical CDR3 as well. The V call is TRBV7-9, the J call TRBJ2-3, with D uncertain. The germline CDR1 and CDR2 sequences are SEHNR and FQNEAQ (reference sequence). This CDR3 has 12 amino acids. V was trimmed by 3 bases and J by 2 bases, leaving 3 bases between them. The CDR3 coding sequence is TGTGCCAGCAGCTTCCTCACAGATACGCAGTATTTT. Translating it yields CASSFLTDTQYF. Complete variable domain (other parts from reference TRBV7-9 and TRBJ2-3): DTGVSQNPRHKITKRGQNVTFRCDPISEHNRLYWYRQTLGQGPEFLTYFQNEAQLEKSRLLSDRFSAERPKGSFSTLEIQRTEQGDSAMYLCASSFLTDTQYFGPGTRLTVL.

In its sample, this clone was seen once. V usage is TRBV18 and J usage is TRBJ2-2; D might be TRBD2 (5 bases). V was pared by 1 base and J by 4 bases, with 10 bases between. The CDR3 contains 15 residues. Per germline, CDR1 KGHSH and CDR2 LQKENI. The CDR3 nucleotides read TGTGCCAGCTCACCACTGTTCCGGGGCACCGGGGAGCTGTTTTTT. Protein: CASSPLFRGTGELFF.

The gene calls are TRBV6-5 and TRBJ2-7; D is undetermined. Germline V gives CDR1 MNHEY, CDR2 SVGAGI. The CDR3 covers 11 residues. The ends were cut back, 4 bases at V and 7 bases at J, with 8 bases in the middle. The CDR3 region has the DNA TGTGCCAGCAGTTCTATGAGGGAGCAGTACTTC. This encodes CASSSMREQYF.

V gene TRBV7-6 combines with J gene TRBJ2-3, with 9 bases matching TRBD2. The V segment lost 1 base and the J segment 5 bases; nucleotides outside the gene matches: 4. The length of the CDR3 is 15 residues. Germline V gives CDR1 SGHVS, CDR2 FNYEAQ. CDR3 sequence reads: CASSLGGGAIDTQYF. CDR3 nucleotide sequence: TGTGCCAGCAGCTTAGGCGGGGGGGCCATAGATACGCAGTATTTT.

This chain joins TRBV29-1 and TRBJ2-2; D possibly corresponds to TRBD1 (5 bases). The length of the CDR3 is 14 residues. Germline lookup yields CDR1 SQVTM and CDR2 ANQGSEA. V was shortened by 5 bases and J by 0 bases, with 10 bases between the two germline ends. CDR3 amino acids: CSVNPGTNTGELFF. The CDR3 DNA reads TGCAGCGTTAACCCAGGGACGAACACCGGGGAGCTGTTTTTT.

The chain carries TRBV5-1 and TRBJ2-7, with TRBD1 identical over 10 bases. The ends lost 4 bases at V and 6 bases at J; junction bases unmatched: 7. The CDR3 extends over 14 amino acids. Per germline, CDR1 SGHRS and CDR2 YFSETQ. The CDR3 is CASSQGTGVVEQYF. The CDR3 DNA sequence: TGCGCCAGCAGCCAGGGGACAGGGGTGGTCGAGCAGTACTTC.

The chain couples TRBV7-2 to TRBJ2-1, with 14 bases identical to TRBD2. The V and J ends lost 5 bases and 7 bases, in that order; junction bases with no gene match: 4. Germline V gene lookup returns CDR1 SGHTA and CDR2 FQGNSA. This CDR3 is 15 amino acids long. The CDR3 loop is CASSTRLAGGNEQFF. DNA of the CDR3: TGTGCCAGCAGCACCAGACTAGCGGGGGGGAATGAGCAGTTCTTC.

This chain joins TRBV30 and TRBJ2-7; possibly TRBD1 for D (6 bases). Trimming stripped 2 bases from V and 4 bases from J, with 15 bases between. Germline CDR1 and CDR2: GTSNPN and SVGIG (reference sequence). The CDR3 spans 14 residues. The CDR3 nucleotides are TGTGCCTGGAGTCCACAGGGTGGTAGATACGAGCAGTACTTC. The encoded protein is CAWSPQGGRYEQYF.

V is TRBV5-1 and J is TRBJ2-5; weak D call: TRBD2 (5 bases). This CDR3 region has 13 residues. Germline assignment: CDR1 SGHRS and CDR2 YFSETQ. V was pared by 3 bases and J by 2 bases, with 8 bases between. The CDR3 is CASSSPGQETQYF. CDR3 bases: TGCGCCAGCAGCTCACCGGGGCAAGAGACCCAGTACTTC.

The CDR3 DNA is TGTGCCAGCAGTTACCGAACTTGGACTAGCGGGGGACCACTATTATCCTACGAGCAGTACTTC. Protein: CASSYRTWTSGGPLLSYEQYF. The chain couples TRBV6-2 or TRBV6-3 to TRBJ2-7, with 13 bases aligning to TRBD2. V was pared by 2 bases and J by 1 base, with 17 bases of the junction left unmatched. Per the germline V gene, CDR1 is MNHEY and CDR2 is SVGEGT. This CDR3 has 21 amino acids.

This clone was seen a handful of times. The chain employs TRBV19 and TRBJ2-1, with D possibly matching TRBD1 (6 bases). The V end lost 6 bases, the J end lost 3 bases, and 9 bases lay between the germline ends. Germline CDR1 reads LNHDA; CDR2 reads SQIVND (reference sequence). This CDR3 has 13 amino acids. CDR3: CASSQGIYNEQFF. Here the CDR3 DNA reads TGTGCCAGTAGCCAGGGGATCTACAATGAGCAGTTCTTC.

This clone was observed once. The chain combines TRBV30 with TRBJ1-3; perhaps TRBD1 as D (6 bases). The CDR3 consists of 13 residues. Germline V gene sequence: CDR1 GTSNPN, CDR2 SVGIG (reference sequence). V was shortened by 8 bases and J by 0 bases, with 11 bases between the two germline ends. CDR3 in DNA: TGTGCCACACGACAGGCCTCTGGAAACACCATATATTTT. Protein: CATRQASGNTIYF.

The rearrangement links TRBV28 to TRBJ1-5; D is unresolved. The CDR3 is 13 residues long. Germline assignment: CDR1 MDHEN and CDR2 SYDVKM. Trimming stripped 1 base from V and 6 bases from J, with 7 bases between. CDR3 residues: CASSLFSGQPQHF. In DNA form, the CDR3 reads TGTGCCAGCAGTTTATTTTCGGGTCAGCCCCAGCATTTT. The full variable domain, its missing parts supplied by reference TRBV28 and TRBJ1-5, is DVKVTQSSRYLVKRTGEKVFLECVQDMDHENMFWYRQDPGLGLRLIYFSYDVKMKEKGDIPEGYSVSREKKERFSLILESASTNQTSMYLCASSLFSGQPQHFGDGTRLSIL.

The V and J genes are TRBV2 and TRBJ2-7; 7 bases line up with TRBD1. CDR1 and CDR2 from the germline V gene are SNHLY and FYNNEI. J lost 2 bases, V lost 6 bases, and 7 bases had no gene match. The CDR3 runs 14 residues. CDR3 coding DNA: TGTGCCAGCAGGTCACAGGGGCCCACCTACGAGCAGTACTTC. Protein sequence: CASRSQGPTYEQYF.

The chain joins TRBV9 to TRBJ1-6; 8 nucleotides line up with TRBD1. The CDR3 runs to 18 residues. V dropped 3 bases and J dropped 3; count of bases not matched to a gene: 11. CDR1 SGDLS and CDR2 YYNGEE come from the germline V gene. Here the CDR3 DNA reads TGTGCCAGCAGCGCGTTCACAGGGGGAGAAGGCTATAATTCACCCCTCCACTTT. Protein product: CASSAFTGGEGYNSPLHF.